This T cell receptor beta chain derives from a study of cytomegalovirus exposure and HLA in healthy donors. Study details: In a previous analysis, 95 million to 130 million unique TCR beta sequences were found from 170 million or so T cells. Among the 400 or so donors who were genotyped, 81% fell in the genetic ancestry cluster that is associated with self-reported Caucasian donors.

The CDR3 spans 15 residues. The germline V gene encodes CDR1 GTSNPN and CDR2 SVGIG (reference sequence). J lost 4 bases, V lost 3 bases, and 11 bases had no gene match. The PCR made use of 60 Vbeta and 13 Jbeta primers. The protocol was immunoSEQ multiplex PCR, while the TCRdb copy is restricted to in-frame clones and leaves out a portion. Counted here are 200,000 to 250,000 clones, 70% to 80% occurring once; the ten biggest clones make up about 2.5%. The study, taken as a whole, reports: Per a later analysis, HLA-associated TCR beta chains showed more clonal expansion than other, equally common TCR beta chains.

As regards this clone: What it binds is unknown.

Specimen: PBMCs. The chain carries TRBV30 and TRBJ1-2, with 7 bases identical to TRBD1. The TCR comes from a woman in her sixties or seventies in good health and CMV-seropositive. Written as DNA, the CDR3 is TGTGCCTGGAGGAGACAGGGAGCCTTGGCCTATGGCTACACCTTC. It translates to CAWRRQGALAYGYTF.